The rows below give T cell receptor beta chains drawn from one sample of a study of CD8 T cells in Susac syndrome. TCRdb processed the immunoSEQ multiplex PCR reads anew with MiXCR; each CDR3 protein has one entry. The sample contains tens of thousands of distinct CDR3 sequences, over 85% of which appear only once. The sample taken for sequencing was CD8+ T cells from PBMCs. The receptors stem from a human donor in good health. Each CDR3 is given with its conserved first and last residue. D genes are given only for firm matches. Only part of the rows carry a size: once, few, many, or a class if the clone is expanded.

j_gene: TRBJ2-1; d_gene: TRBD2; abundance: -; v_gene: TRBV2; CDR3aa: CASSYTSGSTYEQFF; CDR3nt: TGTGCCAGCAGTTATACTAGCGGGAGTACGTATGAGCAGTTCTTC
j_gene: TRBJ1-2; d_gene: -; abundance: -; v_gene: TRBV29-1; CDR3aa: CSVEDHLGSNYGYTF; CDR3nt: TGCAGCGTTGAAGATCATCTGGGGTCTAACTATGGCTACACCTTC
j_gene: TRBJ2-5; d_gene: -; abundance: -; v_gene: TRBV19; CDR3aa: CASSIGLPRAGETQYF; CDR3nt: TGTGCCAGTAGTATTGGGCTACCCAGGGCCGGAGAGACCCAGTACTTC
j_gene: TRBJ2-3; d_gene: -; abundance: -; v_gene: TRBV3-1; CDR3aa: CASSLGGGGLTDTQYF; CDR3nt: TGTGCCAGCAGCCTCGGAGGCGGAGGCCTCACAGATACGCAGTATTTT
j_gene: TRBJ2-7; d_gene: TRBD1; abundance: -; v_gene: TRBV20-1; CDR3aa: CSARDGDRVYEQYF; CDR3nt: TGCAGTGCTAGAGATGGGGACAGGGTCTACGAGCAGTACTTC
j_gene: TRBJ1-2; d_gene: -; abundance: -; v_gene: TRBV5-6; CDR3aa: CASSLRQDDGYTF; CDR3nt: TGTGCCAGCAGCCTCCGACAGGACGATGGCTACACCTTC
j_gene: TRBJ2-1; d_gene: TRBD2; abundance: once; v_gene: TRBV7-9; CDR3aa: CASSLWTSGRDEQFF; CDR3nt: TGTGCCAGCAGCCTGTGGACTAGCGGGAGAGATGAGCAGTTCTTC
j_gene: TRBJ2-1; d_gene: TRBD2; abundance: -; v_gene: TRBV5-6; CDR3aa: CASSLYAGGGNEQFF; CDR3nt: TGTGCCAGCAGCTTGTACGCGGGAGGGGGTAATGAGCAGTTCTTC
j_gene: TRBJ2-3; d_gene: -; abundance: few; v_gene: TRBV15; CDR3aa: CATSRATGAVGTDTQYF; CDR3nt: TGTGCCACCAGCAGAGCAACCGGCGCCGTGGGCACAGATACGCAGTATTTT
j_gene: TRBJ1-3; d_gene: -; abundance: -; v_gene: TRBV15; CDR3aa: CATSRDRTGAHGNTIYF; CDR3nt: TGTGCCACCAGCAGAGATAGGACGGGAGCCCACGGAAACACCATATATTTT
j_gene: TRBJ1-1; d_gene: -; abundance: -; v_gene: TRBV7-8; CDR3aa: CASSLRDHTEAFF; CDR3nt: TGTGCCAGCAGCTTACGGGATCACACTGAAGCTTTCTTT
j_gene: TRBJ2-7; d_gene: -; abundance: -; v_gene: TRBV2; CDR3aa: CASRYDYSYEQYF; CDR3nt: TGTGCCAGCAGATATGACTATTCCTACGAGCAGTACTTC
j_gene: TRBJ1-5; d_gene: -; abundance: -; v_gene: TRBV27; CDR3aa: CASSLSNSNQPQHF; CDR3nt: TGTGCCAGCAGTTTAAGCAATAGCAATCAGCCCCAGCATTTT
j_gene: TRBJ2-7; d_gene: -; abundance: -; v_gene: TRBV3-1; CDR3aa: CASSQVGSRSYEQYF; CDR3nt: TGTGCCAGCAGCCAAGTAGGATCCCGCTCCTACGAGCAGTACTTC
j_gene: TRBJ1-5; d_gene: TRBD1; abundance: -; v_gene: TRBV19; CDR3aa: CASTWDSSNQPQHF; CDR3nt: TGTGCCAGTACCTGGGACAGTAGCAATCAGCCCCAGCATTTT
j_gene: TRBJ2-1; d_gene: -; abundance: -; v_gene: TRBV4-2; CDR3aa: CASSQVGGAEQFF; CDR3nt: TGTGCCAGCAGCCAAGTTGGCGGGGCCGAGCAGTTCTTC
j_gene: TRBJ1-5; d_gene: -; abundance: -; v_gene: TRBV6-5; CDR3aa: CASSYMSNQPQHF; CDR3nt: TGTGCCAGCAGTTACATGAGCAATCAGCCCCAGCATTTT
j_gene: TRBJ2-7; d_gene: -; abundance: -; v_gene: TRBV7-9; CDR3aa: CASSLGYSYEQYF; CDR3nt: TGTGCCAGCAGCTTAGGCTACTCCTACGAGCAGTACTTC
j_gene: TRBJ2-7; d_gene: -; abundance: -; v_gene: TRBV29-1; CDR3aa: CSVRAGKGEQYF; CDR3nt: TGCAGCGTCAGAGCAGGGAAAGGCGAGCAGTACTTC
j_gene: TRBJ2-7; d_gene: -; abundance: -; v_gene: TRBV29-1; CDR3aa: CSVEDFGLNGDYEQYF; CDR3nt: TGCAGCGTTGAAGATTTCGGACTAAACGGGGACTACGAGCAGTACTTC
j_gene: TRBJ2-5; d_gene: -; abundance: -; v_gene: TRBV28; CDR3aa: CASSFEAGLNQETQYF; CDR3nt: TGTGCCAGCAGTTTCGAGGCAGGTTTAAATCAAGAGACCCAGTACTTC
j_gene: TRBJ2-1; d_gene: TRBD2; abundance: -; v_gene: TRBV20-1; CDR3aa: CSANVIAGGPYEQFF; CDR3nt: TGCAGTGCCAACGTTATAGCGGGAGGGCCCTATGAGCAGTTCTTC
j_gene: TRBJ2-7; d_gene: TRBD2; abundance: -; v_gene: TRBV20-1; CDR3aa: CSAPRTSLYEQYF; CDR3nt: TGCAGTGCTCCAAGGACTAGTCTCTACGAGCAGTACTTC
j_gene: TRBJ1-1; d_gene: -; abundance: -; v_gene: TRBV5-1; CDR3aa: CASSLGTGNTEAFF; CDR3nt: TGCGCCAGCAGCTTGGGGACCGGGAACACTGAAGCTTTCTTT
j_gene: TRBJ2-5; d_gene: -; abundance: -; v_gene: TRBV12-3/TRBV12-4; CDR3aa: CASRGVRETQYF; CDR3nt: TGTGCCAGCAGAGGGGTGAGGGAGACCCAGTACTTC